One and the same sample provided the 26 T cell receptor beta chains below, sequenced in a study of CD8 T cells in ankylosing spondylitis. TCRdb re-analysed the 5' RACE reads in MiXCR, keeping a single row per CDR3 protein. The table lists hundreds of thousands of distinct CDR3 sequences, roughly 25% of them singletons. Study-wide findings and caveats: Within ankylosing spondylitis blood, a TCR beta motif made up of roughly eight highly homologous variants appeared to be characteristic.

These receptors have no identified antigens. Sequenced material: blood, either unsorted or a sorted T cell fraction (not recorded which). The receptors stem from a male donor with ankylosing spondylitis.

Ten or more counts support this clonotype. The rearrangement joins TRBV24-1 to TRBJ2-1, with TRBD2 identical over 10 bases. This CDR3 comprises 17 residues. Germline values: CDR1 KGHDR, CDR2 SFDVKD. V trimming: 0 bases; J trimming: 7 bases; junction bases outside the gene matches: 8. The DNA of the CDR3 is TGTGCCACCAGTGATTTGTCTAGCGGGAGAAGGGGGAATGAGCAGTTCTTC. Residues: CATSDLSSGRRGNEQFF.

V is TRBV11-2 and J is TRBJ2-2; D gene unclear. CDR3 length: 16 amino acids. Germline assignment: CDR1 SGHAT and CDR2 FQNNGV. Deletions cut 5 bases from V and 8 bases from J, with 21 bases between. The CDR3 spells CASSPPPRTPGGELFF. CDR3 DNA sequence: TGTGCCAGCAGCCCTCCCCCGAGGACCCCCGGTGGGGAGCTGTTTTTT. Complete variable domain (other parts from reference TRBV11-2 and TRBJ2-2): EAGVAQSPRYKIIEKRQSVAFWCNPISGHATLYWYQQILGQGPKLLIQFQNNGVVDDSQLPKDRFSAERLKGVDSTLKIQPAKLEDSAVYLCASSPPPRTPGGELFFGEGSRLTVL.

This clonotype was counted a few times. V and J are TRBV20-1 and TRBJ2-1, with D possibly being TRBD1 or TRBD2 (5 bases each). The ends were cut back, 2 bases at V and 10 bases at J, with 21 bases in the middle. CDR1 DFQATT and CDR2 SNEGSKA come from the germline V gene (reference sequence). CDR3 length equals 15 residues. CDR3 sequence: CSARSAGAPFVEQFF. CDR3 DNA sequence: TGCAGTGCTAGATCCGCCGGGGCTCCCTTCGTCGAGCAGTTCTTC.

This chain joins TRBV10-3 and TRBJ1-1, with 9 bases identical to TRBD1. With 11 bases clipped from V and 1 base from J, the junction kept 8 bases outside the gene matches. Germline CDR1 ENHRY, CDR2 SYGVKD. This CDR3 has 14 amino acids. The CDR3 bases are TGTGCCGGAAGGGACAGGGACCCGAACACTGAAGCTTTCTTT. Amino acid sequence: CAGRDRDPNTEAFF.

V is TRBV4-1 and J is TRBJ2-1; TRBD2 agrees at 10 bases. The trim removed 4 bases at V and 0 bases at J, leaving 9 bases unmatched. Per the germline V gene, CDR1 is MGHRA and CDR2 is YSYEKL. The CDR3 extends over 18 amino acids. CDR3 bases: TGCGCCAGCAGCCTCGGACTAGCGGCTTACGGCTCCTACAATGAGCAGTTCTTC. Translation: CASSLGLAAYGSYNEQFF.

This clonotype was counted a few times. The chain employs TRBV20-1 and TRBJ2-1; D might be TRBD2 (6 bases). The germline V gene has CDR1 DFQATT and CDR2 SNEGSKA (reference sequence). This CDR3 comprises 16 residues. Trimming cost V 6 bases and J 4 bases, with 22 bases left between them. The CDR3 loop is CSALGGSGSTYNEQFF. The CDR3 bases are TGCAGTGCCCTAGGAGGTAGCGGATCCACTTACAATGAGCAGTTCTTC.

This clonotype has more than one count but fewer than ten. The V gene is TRBV11-2, the J gene TRBJ1-2; no clear D. Germline V gene lookup returns CDR1 SGHAT and CDR2 FQNNGV. Trimming removed 4 bases at V and 1 base at J, with 7 bases between. This CDR3 has 13 residues. The CDR3 sequence is CASSSQHNYGYTF. The CDR3 DNA reads TGTGCCAGCAGCTCTCAACATAACTATGGCTACACCTTC.

This clonotype turned up a few times. The chain has TRBV10-2 and TRBJ2-7; D remains ambiguous. The CDR3 consists of 14 residues. The V and J ends lost 6 bases and 6 bases respectively, with 18 bases between them. Germline loops: CDR1 WSHSY, CDR2 SAAADI. The CDR3: CASSQTSLELEQYF. Written as DNA, the CDR3 is TGCGCCAGCAGCCAAACCTCGCTGGAGCTCGAGCAGTACTTC.

The chain recombines TRBV2 with TRBJ1-1; 9 bases match TRBD1. Germline CDR1 reads SNHLY; CDR2 reads FYNNEI. This CDR3 contains 14 residues. The ends lost 1 base at V and 10 bases at J; junction bases unmatched: 7. The CDR3 protein is CASSEVGKDRGAFF. As DNA, the CDR3 is TGTGCCAGCAGTGAAGTAGGAAAGGACAGGGGAGCTTTCTTT.

The J gene is TRBJ2-1, the V gene TRBV5-1, with 7 bases lining up with TRBD2. CDR1 SGHRS and CDR2 YFSETQ come from the germline V gene. This CDR3 is 16 amino acids long. J lost 4 bases, V lost 4 bases, and 11 bases had no gene match. CDR3 sequence: CASSLSPGTTYNEQFF. CDR3 coding DNA: TGCGCCAGCAGCCTGTCGCCGGGGACTACATACAATGAGCAGTTCTTC.

The chain couples TRBV7-2 to TRBJ1-6; no definite D call. The germline V gene encodes CDR1 SGHTA and CDR2 FQGNSA. V lost 6 bases, J lost 5 bases, and 14 bases lay in between. The CDR3 totals 15 residues. CDR3 bases: TGTGCCAGCAGGAGAGCGCAGAGAGATAATTCACCCCTCCACTTT. Its translation: CASRRAQRDNSPLHF. Looking up the rest from reference TRBV7-2 and TRBJ1-6 gives the full variable domain: GAGVSQSPSNKVTEKGKDVELRCDPISGHTALYWYRQSLGQGLEFLIYFQGNSAPDKSGLPSDRFSAERTGGSVSTLTIQRTQQEDSAVYLCASRRAQRDNSPLHFGNGTRLTVT.

The V gene is TRBV7-9, the J gene TRBJ2-1; the match to TRBD2 covers 13 bases. CDR3 length: 16 amino acids. Unmatched junction bases numbered 9, after V lost 5 bases and J lost 8 bases. CDR1 is SEHNR, CDR2 FQNEAQ, per germline (reference sequence). In DNA form, the CDR3 reads TGTGCCAGCAGCCGGGGACTAGCGGGAAGTGTGGATGAGCAGTTCTTC. As protein: CASSRGLAGSVDEQFF.

This chain connects TRBV20-1 to TRBJ1-1; TRBD1 matches 7 bases. CDR3 size: 15 residues. With 6 bases clipped from V and 1 base from J, the junction kept 11 bases outside the gene matches. The V gene's germline CDR1 is DFQATT and CDR2 SNEGSKA (reference sequence). CDR3 residues: CSAPMQGQRNTEAFF. Here the CDR3 DNA reads TGCAGTGCCCCCATGCAGGGACAGAGGAACACTGAAGCTTTCTTT.

This clonotype was observed a few times. The chain carries TRBV21-1 and TRBJ2-7. TRBV21-1 is a pseudogene segment. The CDR3 runs 14 residues. The CDR3 nucleotides are TGTGCCAGCAGCAAAGCCCCGACGAACTACGAGCAGTACGTC. As protein: CASSKAPTNYEQYV.

The rearrangement joins TRBV14 to TRBJ2-4; D is undetermined. Looked up from germline, CDR1 is SGHDN and CDR2 is FVKESK. The V gene lost 0 bases and the J gene lost 3 bases, with 6 bases spanning the gap. This CDR3 has 14 residues. The CDR3 here is CASSQDLSKNIQYF. In DNA form, the CDR3 reads TGTGCCAGCAGCCAAGATCTTAGCAAAAACATTCAGTACTTC.

The DNA of the CDR3 is TGCGCCAGCAGCTTGGTGTTCGAGCCGCTAATATTGAATTCACCCCTCCACTTT. Translating it yields CASSLVFEPLILNSPLHF. The chain recombines TRBV5-1 with TRBJ1-6; D is unclear. V lost 0 bases, J lost 7 bases, and 20 bases lay in between. CDR1 is SGHRS and CDR2 is YFSETQ in the germline V gene. The CDR3 extends over 18 amino acids.

This clonotype has just a few counts. The CDR3 here is CASSEALGQGGYEQYF. Here the CDR3 DNA reads TGTGCCAGCAGTGAAGCGCTCGGACAGGGAGGCTACGAGCAGTACTTC. J is TRBJ2-7 and V is TRBV6-1, with 8 bases fitting TRBD1. Germline V gene data show CDR1 as MNHNS and CDR2 as SASEGT. The V gene end was trimmed by 0 bases and the J gene end by 3 bases; junction bases not matched to a gene: 7. This CDR3 region has 16 residues.

The chain's CDR3 is CATSLRPDSLDYGYTF. CDR3 DNA: TGTGCCACCAGCCTCAGACCGGACAGCTTAGACTATGGCTACACCTTC. The V call is TRBV15, the J call TRBJ1-2, with D possibly matching TRBD1 (6 bases). The CDR3 is 16 residues long. Trimming removed 5 bases at V and 3 bases at J, with 19 bases between. Germline CDR1 and CDR2: LNHNV and YYDKDF (reference sequence).

This clonotype was seen at least ten times. The junction does not match germline at one end; this may be a read error. J is TRBJ1-1 and V is TRBV5-1; 7 bases align to TRBD1. The germline gives CDR1 SGHRS, CDR2 YFSETQ. The CDR3 has 13 amino acids. CDR3 region: CASSSAGGTEAFF. In DNA form, the CDR3 reads TGTGCCAGCAGCTCGGCAGGGGGCACTGAAGCTTTCTTT.

In its sample, this clonotype was seen many times. V gene TRBV5-1 combines with J gene TRBJ2-4; D is tentatively TRBD1 or TRBD2 (5 bases each). V dropped 0 bases and J dropped 0 bases, with 10 bases sitting between them. The CDR3 loop spans 16 amino acids. Per the germline V gene, CDR1 is SGHRS and CDR2 is YFSETQ. Here the CDR3 reads CASSLAEGLAKNIQYF. CDR3 bases: TGCGCCAGCAGCTTGGCCGAGGGGCTAGCCAAAAACATTCAGTACTTC.

The table lists this clonotype with a few counts. The chain is built from TRBV20-1 and TRBJ2-1; TRBD1 agrees at 10 bases. CDR3 length: 15 residues. Trimming removed 5 bases from V and 10 bases from J; junction bases left unmatched: 14. Germline V gene lookup returns CDR1 DFQATT and CDR2 SNEGSKA (reference sequence). CDR3 coding DNA: TGCAGTGCTGAGAACACCGGGACAGGGGCGGGGGAGCAGTTCTTC. Translating it yields CSAENTGTGAGEQFF.

CDR3 nucleotides: TGTGCCAGCAGTCCGGGTGGGAGCCGACTGTACTCCTACGAGCAGTACTTC. Protein: CASSPGGSRLYSYEQYF. This chain links TRBV12-3 or TRBV12-4 with TRBJ2-7, with TRBD2 as a possible D gene (5 bases). Deletions cut 5 bases from V and 0 bases from J, with 20 bases between. The CDR3 is made up of 17 amino acids.

V is TRBV20-1 and J is TRBJ2-1; TRBD2 matches 14 bases. The CDR3 loop spans 16 amino acids. Trimming removed 2 bases from V and 11 bases from J; junction bases left unmatched: 11. The germline V gene has CDR1 DFQATT and CDR2 SNEGSKA (reference sequence). The CDR3: CSARTTSGRAQTQQFF. As DNA, the CDR3 is TGCAGTGCTAGAACGACTAGCGGGAGGGCCCAAACTCAGCAGTTCTTC.

CDR3 in DNA: TGTGCCAGCAGCTTAGGGACAGGGACAGGCACTGAAGCTTTCTTT. Protein: CASSLGTGTGTEAFF. The chain is built from TRBV7-9 and TRBJ1-1, with 8 nucleotides matching TRBD1. Germline V gene lookup returns CDR1 SEHNR and CDR2 FQNEAQ (reference sequence). V shed 1 base and J 4 bases; nucleotides not matched to a gene: 5. CDR3 length equals 15 residues. Full variable domain (rest looked up from reference TRBV7-9 and TRBJ1-1): DTGVSQNPRHKITKRGQNVTFRCDPISEHNRLYWYRQTLGQGPEFLTYFQNEAQLEKSRLLSDRFSAERPKGSFSTLEIQRTEQGDSAMYLCASSLGTGTGTEAFFGQGTRLTVV.

The V call is TRBV25-1, the J call TRBJ1-1; D gene unclear. This CDR3 region has 16 residues. Trimming left V 4 bases short and J 1 base short, with 16 bases between. Germline-derived CDR1 and CDR2 are MGHDK and SYGVNS. The CDR3 reads CASSGSGIGRNTEAFF. Here the CDR3 DNA reads TGTGCCAGCAGTGGTTCCGGGATCGGACGGAACACTGAAGCTTTCTTT.

This clonotype has ten or more counts. V is TRBV6-5 and J is TRBJ1-5; the match to TRBD1 covers 8 bases. V dropped 5 bases and J dropped 6; count of bases not matched to a gene: 6. Germline V CDR1 and CDR2: MNHEY, SVGAGI. The CDR3 runs to 14 residues. The CDR3 region has the DNA TGTGCCAGCAGTCACGGACAGGGCGGTCAGCCCCAGCATTTT. Encoded protein: CASSHGQGGQPQHF.